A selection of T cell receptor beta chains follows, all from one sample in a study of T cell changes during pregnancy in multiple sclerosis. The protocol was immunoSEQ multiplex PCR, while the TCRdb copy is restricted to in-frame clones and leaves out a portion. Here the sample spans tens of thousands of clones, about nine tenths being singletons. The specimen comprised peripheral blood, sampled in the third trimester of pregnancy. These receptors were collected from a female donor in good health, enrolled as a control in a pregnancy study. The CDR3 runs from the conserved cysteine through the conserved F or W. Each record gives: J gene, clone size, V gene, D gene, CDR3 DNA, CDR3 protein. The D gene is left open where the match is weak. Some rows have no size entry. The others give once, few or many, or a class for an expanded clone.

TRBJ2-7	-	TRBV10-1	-	TGCGCCAGCAGTGACTCTCCTAGGCGTGAGCAGTACTTC	CASSDSPRREQYF
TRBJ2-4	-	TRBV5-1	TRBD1	TGCGCCAGCAGCTTGGACGGACAGGGGGTAAACATTCAGTACTTC	CASSLDGQGVNIQYF
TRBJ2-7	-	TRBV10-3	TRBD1	TGTGCCATCAGTGAAACCGGGACAGGGAGCTCCTACGAGCAGTACTTC	CAISETGTGSSYEQYF
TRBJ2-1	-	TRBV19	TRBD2	TGTGCCAGTAGTATAGATCGGGAACTAGCGCTCAATGAGCAGTTCTTC	CASSIDRELALNEQFF
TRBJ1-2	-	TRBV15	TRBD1	TGTGCCACCAGCGGAGGGACAGGGGGAGGCTATGGCTACACCTTC	CATSGGTGGGYGYTF
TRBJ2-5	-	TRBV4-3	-	TGCGCCAGCAGCCAAGATCTCGGGGGTGAGACCCAGTACTTC	CASSQDLGGETQYF
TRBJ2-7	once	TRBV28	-	TGTGCCAGCAGTTTCCGAGGGAACCACGAGCAGTACTTC	CASSFRGNHEQYF
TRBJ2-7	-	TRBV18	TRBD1	TGTGCCAGCTCGGGCGGACAGGGATTTTCCTACGAGCAGTACTTC	CASSGGQGFSYEQYF
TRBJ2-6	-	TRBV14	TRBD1	TGTGCCAGCAGCGCGCGGACAGGTCCCCGCTCTGGGGCCAACGTCCTGACTTTC	CASSARTGPRSGANVLTF
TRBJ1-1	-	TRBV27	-	TGTGCCAGCAGTTTAATGAGCATGAACACTGAAGCTTTCTTT	CASSLMSMNTEAFF
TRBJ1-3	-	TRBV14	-	TGTGCCAGCAGCCAAGCTCCACAGGGAGGGGACACCATATATTTT	CASSQAPQGGDTIYF
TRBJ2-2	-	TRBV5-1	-	TGCGCCAGCAGCTTGTACCTTTCGGGCCGGGGGAACACCGGGGAGCTGTTTTTT	CASSLYLSGRGNTGELFF
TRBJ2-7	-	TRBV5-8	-	TGTGCCAGCAGCTTGGACTATTCCTACGAGCAGTACTTC	CASSLDYSYEQYF
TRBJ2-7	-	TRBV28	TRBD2	TGTGCCAGCAGTTTACGGGGGGTTGCCTACGAGCAGTACTTC	CASSLRGVAYEQYF
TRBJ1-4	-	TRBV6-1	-	TGTGCCAGCGGTCAGGATGTCGGAGGGGAAAAACTGTTTTTT	CASGQDVGGEKLFF
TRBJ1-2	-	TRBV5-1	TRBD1	TGCGCCAGCAGCTTGGCCACAGGGGACTATGGCTACACCTTC	CASSLATGDYGYTF
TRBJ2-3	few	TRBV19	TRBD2	TGTGCCAGTAGCCCTAGCGGGAGCACAGATACGCAGTATTTT	CASSPSGSTDTQYF
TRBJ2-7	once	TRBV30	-	TGTGCCTGGAGTCCCCATAGAGAGCAGTACTTC	CAWSPHREQYF
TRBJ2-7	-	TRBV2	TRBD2	TGTGCCAGCAGTGGCAATCCCTCGGGGACTAGCTCTTTTGGCGAGCAGTACTTC	CASSGNPSGTSSFGEQYF
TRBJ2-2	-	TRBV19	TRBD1	TGTGCCAGTAAGGTTAAGGACAGGGGTATGTCCGGGGAGCTGTTTTTT	CASKVKDRGMSGELFF
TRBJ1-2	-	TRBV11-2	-	TGTGCCAGCAGCTTAGATGTTTTAGCGGGATACTATGGCTACACCTTC	CASSLDVLAGYYGYTF
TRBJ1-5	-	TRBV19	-	TGTGCCAGTACCGTACAGGGAAATCAGCCCCAGCATTTT	CASTVQGNQPQHF